One sample yielded the 15 T cell receptor beta chains listed below, sequenced in a study of T-cell reconstitution after alpha-beta-depleted transplantation in children. TCRbeta library construction was performed incorporating unique molecular identifiers. TCRdb redid the calling of the PCR reads with MiXCR, one entry per CDR3 protein. This sample has about 410,000 distinct CDR3 sequences, with roughly 22% found just once. The sequencing here drew on PBMCs from the stem cell graft donor, taken from the stem cell graft. The receptors here all came from a human donor who donated a stem cell graft to a child with acute myeloid leukemia.

The chain joins TRBV24-1 to TRBJ2-1; 8 bases are a match to TRBD2. Germline trimming cut 9 bases from V and 9 bases from J; bases unmatched to any gene: 15. The CDR3 has 15 amino acids. The germline CDR1 and CDR2 sequences are KGHDR and SFDVKD. CDR3 sequence: CATHGGSGVAGEQFF. In nucleotides, the CDR3 is TGTGCCACCCACGGGGGTAGCGGGGTGGCTGGTGAGCAGTTCTTC.

This chain uses TRBV7-9 with TRBJ2-1, with a tentative D call TRBD1 (5 bases). V was cut by 5 bases and J by 0 bases, with 8 bases left in between. The CDR3 sequence is 14 residues long. Germline CDR1 and CDR2: SEHNR and FQNEAQ (reference sequence). CDR3 nucleotide sequence: TGTGCCAGCAGCACAGGATACTCCTACAATGAGCAGTTCTTC. This codes for CASSTGYSYNEQFF.

The genes are TRBV4-2 and TRBJ1-4; TRBD1 is a possible D gene (6 bases). V lost 0 bases and J lost 6, with 11 bases in between. CDR3 size: 15 residues. Looked up from germline, CDR1 is LGHNA and CDR2 is YNFKEQ. This CDR3 is CASSQEGGLDEKLFF. The CDR3 coding sequence is TGTGCCAGCAGCCAAGAGGGGGGGCTGGATGAAAAACTGTTTTTT.

For the CDR3, the DNA is TGCAGCGTTGGGGGACTAGCGGGAGAAGGGTACGAGCAGTACTTC. Its protein is CSVGGLAGEGYEQYF. The rearrangement joins TRBV29-1 to TRBJ2-7; TRBD2 matches at 14 bases. Trimming at V came to 4 bases and at J to 4 bases, leaving 6 bases not matched to a gene. The CDR3 spans 15 residues. Germline CDR1 SQVTM, CDR2 ANQGSEA.

In this sample, this clonotype turned up many times. This chain joins TRBV10-3 and TRBJ2-6, with D tentatively TRBD2 (7 bases). The CDR3 is 15 amino acids. The V end was cut by 9 bases, the J end by 0 bases, with 12 bases between. Per the germline V gene, CDR1 is ENHRY and CDR2 is SYGVKD. In DNA form, the CDR3 reads TGTGCCATAGGGGGGGCGAACTCTGGGGCCAACGTCCTGACTTTC. Its protein product is CAIGGANSGANVLTF.

The CDR3 spells CASSLSSGRPYEQYF. The CDR3 DNA reads as TGTGCCAGCAGTTTATCAAGCGGACGGCCCTACGAGCAGTACTTC. This chain connects TRBV27 to TRBJ2-7; D is possibly TRBD2 (5 bases). CDR3 size: 15 residues. The V end was cut by 0 bases, the J end by 2 bases, with 11 bases between. Germline V gives CDR1 MNHEY, CDR2 SMNVEV (reference sequence).

V gene TRBV7-9 combines with J gene TRBJ2-7; a possible D gene is TRBD1 (6 bases). V was trimmed by 4 bases and J by 4 bases, leaving 11 bases between them. This CDR3 region has 13 residues. The germline gives CDR1 SEHNR, CDR2 FQNEAQ (reference sequence). This CDR3 is CASSSSDRYEQYF. Here the CDR3 DNA reads TGTGCCAGCAGCTCATCCGACAGGTACGAGCAGTACTTC.

This clonotype has ten or more counts. CDR3 bases: TGCAGTGCTAGAGATGCGGACAGGATGGATTACGGGGAGCAGTACTTC. It encodes CSARDADRMDYGEQYF. The chain uses TRBV20-1 and TRBJ2-7, with 7 nucleotides matching TRBD1. The V gene's germline CDR1 is DFQATT and CDR2 SNEGSKA (reference sequence). The CDR3 runs 16 residues. Trimming at V came to 0 bases and at J to 7 bases, leaving 15 bases not matched to a gene.

The chain links TRBV24-1 to TRBJ2-1; D gene uncertain. This CDR3 region has 17 residues. Deletions cut 4 bases from V and 0 bases from J, with 15 bases between. Germline lookup yields CDR1 KGHDR and CDR2 SFDVKD. CDR3 DNA sequence: TGTGCCACCAGTGACCGCCCGGGCATGAGCTCCTACAATGAGCAGTTCTTC. Amino acids: CATSDRPGMSSYNEQFF.

This clonotype was picked up many times. V is TRBV7-8 and J is TRBJ2-2; D is uncertain. Trimming pared 1 base from V and 4 bases from J, leaving 13 bases between. The CDR3 is 16 amino acids. Germline values: CDR1 SGHVS, CDR2 FQNEAQ. The CDR3 DNA is TGTGCCAGCAGCTTAGGGTTCGGCAGTCGCACCGGGGAGCTGTTTTTT. It encodes CASSLGFGSRTGELFF.

The chain uses TRBV12-3 or TRBV12-4 and TRBJ2-1; D ambiguous. V gave up 6 bases and J gave up 7 bases, with 10 bases separating them. The CDR3 covers 12 residues. CDR3 amino acids: CASRGLLNEQFF. The CDR3 region has the DNA TGTGCCAGCAGGGGTCTCCTAAATGAGCAGTTCTTC.

CDR3 DNA: TGCGCCAGCAGCCTTTTACAGGGGGCCGCTTCGGAAGGCTACACCTTC. Translation gives CASSLLQGAASEGYTF. J is TRBJ1-2 and V is TRBV5-1; 9 nucleotides match TRBD1. Germline-derived CDR1 and CDR2 are SGHRS and YFSETQ. V lost 4 bases and J lost 8; bases outside the gene matches: 15. This CDR3 spans 16 amino acids.

The chain uses TRBV5-1 and TRBJ1-1; D is ambiguous. V gave up 2 bases and J gave up 0 bases, with 5 bases separating them. The CDR3 covers 13 residues. CDR1 is SGHRS, CDR2 YFSETQ, per germline. CDR3 sequence reads: CASSFLLNTEAFF. Here the CDR3 DNA reads TGCGCCAGCAGCTTTCTTTTGAACACTGAAGCTTTCTTT.

The genes are TRBV12-3 or TRBV12-4 and TRBJ2-1, with a tentative D call TRBD2 (6 bases). The V end was cut by 4 bases, the J end by 14 bases, with 15 bases between. This CDR3 has 12 amino acids. CDR3 residues: CASSSGRGREFF. As DNA, the CDR3 is TGTGCCAGCAGTTCGGGGCGGGGTAGGGAGTTCTTC.

This clonotype was seen ten or more times. The chain has TRBV25-1 and TRBJ2-7; 9 bases are shared with TRBD1. V was clipped by 1 base and J by 6 bases; unmatched bases: 13. The CDR3 totals 17 residues. Per the germline V gene, CDR1 is MGHDK and CDR2 is SYGVNS. The CDR3 is CASSEFYMTGGSVEQYF. The CDR3 DNA is TGTGCCAGCAGTGAATTTTATATGACAGGGGGTTCGGTCGAGCAGTACTTC.